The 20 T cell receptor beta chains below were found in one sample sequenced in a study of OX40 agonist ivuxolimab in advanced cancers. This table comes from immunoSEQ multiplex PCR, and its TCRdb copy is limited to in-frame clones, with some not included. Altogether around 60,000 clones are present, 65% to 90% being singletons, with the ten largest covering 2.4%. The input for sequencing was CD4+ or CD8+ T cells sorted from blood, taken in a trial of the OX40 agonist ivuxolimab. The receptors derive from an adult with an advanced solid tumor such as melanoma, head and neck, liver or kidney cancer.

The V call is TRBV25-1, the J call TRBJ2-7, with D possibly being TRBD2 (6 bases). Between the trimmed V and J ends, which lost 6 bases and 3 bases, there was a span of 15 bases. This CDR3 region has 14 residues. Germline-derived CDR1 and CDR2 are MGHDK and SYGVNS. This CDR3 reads CASSNPGVVYEQYF. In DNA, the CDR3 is TGTGCCAGCAGCAACCCGGGGGTCGTCTACGAGCAGTACTTC.

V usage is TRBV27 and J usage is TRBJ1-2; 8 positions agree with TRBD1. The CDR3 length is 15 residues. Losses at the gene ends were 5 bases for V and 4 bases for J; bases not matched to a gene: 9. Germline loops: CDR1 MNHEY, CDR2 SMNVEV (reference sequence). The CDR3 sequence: CASSLLGQGTYGYTF. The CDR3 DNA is TGTGCCAGCAGTCTCTTAGGACAGGGCACCTATGGCTACACCTTC.

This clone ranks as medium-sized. Written as DNA, the CDR3 is TGTGCCAGCAGCCATGGTACAGGGGTTTTCGATGAGCAGTTCTTC. Its protein is CASSHGTGVFDEQFF. The rearrangement uses TRBV14 and TRBJ2-1; TRBD1 aligns across 7 bases. The CDR3 has 15 amino acids. Looked up from germline, CDR1 is SGHDN and CDR2 is FVKESK. V trimming: 3 bases; J trimming: 8 bases; junction bases outside the gene matches: 10.

The CDR3 here is CASSIDQRPYEQYF. The CDR3 DNA follows: TGTGCCAGTAGTATAGATCAAAGACCCTACGAGCAGTACTTC. The chain is built from TRBV19 and TRBJ2-5; D uncertain. The J call is doubtful: the DNA matches TRBJ2-7 better. The CDR3 contains 14 residues. Germline V gene lookup returns CDR1 LNHDA and CDR2 SQIVND (reference sequence).

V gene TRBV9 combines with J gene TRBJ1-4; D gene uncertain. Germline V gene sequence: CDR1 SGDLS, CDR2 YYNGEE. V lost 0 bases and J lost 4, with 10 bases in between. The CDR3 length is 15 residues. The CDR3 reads CASSVGEVGNEKLFF. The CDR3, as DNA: TGTGCCAGCAGCGTAGGGGAGGTGGGTAATGAAAAACTGTTTTTT.

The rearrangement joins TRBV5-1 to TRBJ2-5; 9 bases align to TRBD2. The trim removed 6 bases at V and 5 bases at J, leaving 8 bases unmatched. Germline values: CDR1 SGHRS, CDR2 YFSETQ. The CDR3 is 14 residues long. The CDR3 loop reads CASTTGLAMETQYF. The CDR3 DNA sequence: TGCGCCAGCACCACAGGACTAGCGATGGAGACCCAGTACTTC.

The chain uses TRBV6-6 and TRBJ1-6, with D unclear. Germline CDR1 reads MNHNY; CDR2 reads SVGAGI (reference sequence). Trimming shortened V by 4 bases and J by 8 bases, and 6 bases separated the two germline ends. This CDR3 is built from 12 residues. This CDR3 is CASSLVDSPLHF. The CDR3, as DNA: TGTGCCAGCAGTTTGGTAGATTCACCCCTCCACTTT.

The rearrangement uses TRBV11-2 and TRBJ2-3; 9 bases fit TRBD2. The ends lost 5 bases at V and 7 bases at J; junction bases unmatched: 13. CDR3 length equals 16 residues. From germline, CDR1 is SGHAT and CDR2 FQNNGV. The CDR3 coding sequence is TGTGCCAGCAGCCCTTGGTCTAGCGGGGCCTCCTATACGCAGTATTTT. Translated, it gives CASSPWSSGASYTQYF.

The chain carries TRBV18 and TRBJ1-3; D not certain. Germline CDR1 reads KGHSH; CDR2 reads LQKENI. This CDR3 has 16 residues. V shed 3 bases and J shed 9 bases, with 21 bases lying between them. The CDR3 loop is CASSPILKGSGGTIYF. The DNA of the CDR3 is TGTGCCAGCTCACCGATTCTAAAGGGCTCTGGCGGCACCATATATTTT.

CDR3 nucleotides: TGCAGCGTCACCTATAATACAGGGCCCGGAAACACCATATATTTT. Its translation is CSVTYNTGPGNTIYF. The chain joins TRBV29-1 to TRBJ1-3; perhaps TRBD1 as D (6 bases). The germline V and J ends were trimmed by 6 bases and 4 bases, with 19 bases remaining between them. Germline assignment: CDR1 SQVTM and CDR2 ANQGSEA. The CDR3 runs 15 residues.

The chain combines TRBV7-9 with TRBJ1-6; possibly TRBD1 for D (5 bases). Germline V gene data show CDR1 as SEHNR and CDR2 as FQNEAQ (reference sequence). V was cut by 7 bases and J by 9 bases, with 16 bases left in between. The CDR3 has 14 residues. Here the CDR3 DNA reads TGTGCCAGCACCCGAGGGGTTACGTCTTCACCCCTCCACTTT. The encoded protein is CASTRGVTSSPLHF.

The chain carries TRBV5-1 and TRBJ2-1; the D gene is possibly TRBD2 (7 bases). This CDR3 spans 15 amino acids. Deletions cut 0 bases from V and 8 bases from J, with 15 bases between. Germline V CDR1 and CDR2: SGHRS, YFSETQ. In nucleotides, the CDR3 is TGCGCCAGCAGCTTGGTATCTGGGGGGGCTGATGAGCAGTTCTTC. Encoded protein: CASSLVSGGADEQFF. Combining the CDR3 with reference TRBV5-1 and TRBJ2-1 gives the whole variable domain KAGVTQTPRYLIKTRGQQVTLSCSPISGHRSVSWYQQTPGQGLQFLFEYFSETQRNKGNFPGRFSGRQFSNSRSEMNVSTLELGDSALYLCASSLVSGGADEQFFGPGTRLTVL.

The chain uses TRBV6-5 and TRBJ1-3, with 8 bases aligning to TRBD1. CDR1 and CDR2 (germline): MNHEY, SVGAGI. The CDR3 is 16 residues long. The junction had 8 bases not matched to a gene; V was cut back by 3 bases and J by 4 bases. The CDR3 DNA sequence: TGTGCCAGCAGTTATGCCCTGACAGGGGCCGGAAACACCATATATTTT. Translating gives CASSYALTGAGNTIYF.

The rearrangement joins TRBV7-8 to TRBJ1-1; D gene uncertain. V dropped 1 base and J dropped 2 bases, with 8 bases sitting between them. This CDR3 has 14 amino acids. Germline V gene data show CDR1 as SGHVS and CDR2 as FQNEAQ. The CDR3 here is CASSLESGNTEAFF. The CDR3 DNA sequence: TGTGCCAGCAGCTTAGAGTCCGGAAACACTGAAGCTTTCTTT. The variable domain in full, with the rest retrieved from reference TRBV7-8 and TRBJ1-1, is GAGVSQSPRYKVAKRGQDVALRCDPISGHVSLFWYQQALGQGPEFLTYFQNEAQLDKSGLPSDRFFAERPEGSVSTLKIQRTQQEDSAVYLCASSLESGNTEAFFGQGTRLTVV.

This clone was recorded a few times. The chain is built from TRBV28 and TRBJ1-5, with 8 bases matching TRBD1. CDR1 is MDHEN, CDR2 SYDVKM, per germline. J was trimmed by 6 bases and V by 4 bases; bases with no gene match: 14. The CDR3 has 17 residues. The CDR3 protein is CASSSTLRRQGSQPQHF. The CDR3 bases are TGTGCCAGCAGTTCCACCCTACGCCGACAGGGGAGTCAGCCCCAGCATTTT.

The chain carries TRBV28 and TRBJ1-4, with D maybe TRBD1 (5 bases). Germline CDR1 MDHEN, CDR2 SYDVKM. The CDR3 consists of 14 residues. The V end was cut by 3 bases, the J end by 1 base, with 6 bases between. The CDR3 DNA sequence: TGTGCCAGCAGTTTGAGGGGAACTAATGAAAAACTGTTTTTT. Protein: CASSLRGTNEKLFF.

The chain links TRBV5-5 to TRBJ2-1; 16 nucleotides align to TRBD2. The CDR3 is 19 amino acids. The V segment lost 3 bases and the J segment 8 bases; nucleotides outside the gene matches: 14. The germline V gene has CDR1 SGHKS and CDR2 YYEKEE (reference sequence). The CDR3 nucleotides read TGTGCCAGCAGCTCGCCCACCGGGACTAGCGGGGGGGCTTGGGATGAGCAGTTCTTC. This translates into CASSSPTGTSGGAWDEQFF.

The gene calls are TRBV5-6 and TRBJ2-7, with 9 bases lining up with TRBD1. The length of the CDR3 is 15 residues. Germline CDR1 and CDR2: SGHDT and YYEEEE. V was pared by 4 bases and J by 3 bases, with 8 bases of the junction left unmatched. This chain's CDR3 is CASSTLGTGIYEQYF. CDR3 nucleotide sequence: TGTGCCAGCAGCACCCTAGGGACAGGGATCTACGAGCAGTACTTC. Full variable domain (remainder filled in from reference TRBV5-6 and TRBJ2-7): DAGVTQSPTHLIKTRGQQVTLRCSPKSGHDTVSWYQQALGQGPQFIFQYYEEEERQRGNFPDRFSGHQFPNYSSELNVNALLLGDSALYLCASSTLGTGIYEQYFGPGTRLTVT.

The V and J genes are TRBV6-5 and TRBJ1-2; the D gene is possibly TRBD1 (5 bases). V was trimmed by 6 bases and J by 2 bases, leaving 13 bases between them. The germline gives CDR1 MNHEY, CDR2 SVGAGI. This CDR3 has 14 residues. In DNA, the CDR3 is TGTGCCAGCAGCCTCGACGGGGGGAACTATGGCTACACCTTC. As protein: CASSLDGGNYGYTF.

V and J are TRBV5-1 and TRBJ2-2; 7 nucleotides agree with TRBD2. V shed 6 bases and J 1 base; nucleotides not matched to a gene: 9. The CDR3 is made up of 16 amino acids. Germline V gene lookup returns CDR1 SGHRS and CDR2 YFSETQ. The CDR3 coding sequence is TGCGCCAGCAACCTCGGGGGGAGAGGGAACACCGGGGAGCTGTTTTTT. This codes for CASNLGGRGNTGELFF.